These 12 T cell receptor beta chains were sequenced from one sample in a study of blood T cell repertoires in COVID-19 (dated by TCRdb to between 2020 and 2021). Library preparation was by the immunoSEQ multiplex PCR assay. This is the immuneACCESS table as TCRdb keeps it, with only in-frame sequences that have V and J called. A part of the clones is gone; compared with another copy, unresolved V genes explain less than half, and the rest is unexplained. Counted in this sample were 40,000 to 50,000 clones; approximately 88% of them appeared once. The ten most abundant clones make up around a fifth of the sample. The sequencing sample was made of peripheral blood. The receptors were gathered from a man between 50 and 59 years old with active COVID-19.

The V gene is TRBV28, the J gene TRBJ2-2, with 11 bases lining up with TRBD2. Trimming cost V 6 bases and J 1 base; bases outside gene matches: 7. Germline V gene lookup returns CDR1 MDHEN and CDR2 SYDVKM. The CDR3 extends over 17 amino acids. The CDR3 reads CASRKGGLAGNTGELFF. Written as DNA, the CDR3 is TGTGCCAGCAGAAAGGGAGGACTAGCGGGGAACACCGGGGAGCTGTTTTTT. Full variable domain (remainder filled in from reference TRBV28 and TRBJ2-2): DVKVTQSSRYLVKRTGEKVFLECVQDMDHENMFWYRQDPGLGLRLIYFSYDVKMKEKGDIPEGYSVSREKKERFSLILESASTNQTSMYLCASRKGGLAGNTGELFFGEGSRLTVL.

This clone was seen once. V is TRBV28 and J is TRBJ2-1; D is perhaps TRBD1 (5 bases). This CDR3 has 13 residues. From germline, CDR1 is MDHEN and CDR2 SYDVKM. The V gene lost 1 base and the J gene lost 8 bases, with 9 bases spanning the gap. For the CDR3, the DNA is TGTGCCAGCAGTTTATCGGTAGGGGATGAGCAGTTCTTC. Amino acid sequence: CASSLSVGDEQFF.

This chain joins TRBV19 and TRBJ2-7; TRBD2 aligns across 8 bases. The junction had 9 bases not matched to a gene; V was cut back by 5 bases and J by 0 bases. This CDR3 has 16 residues. The germline CDR1 and CDR2 sequences are LNHDA and SQIVND (reference sequence). CDR3 loop: CASSPRIAGTSYEQYF. In DNA, the CDR3 is TGTGCCAGTAGTCCCCGAATAGCGGGGACCTCCTACGAGCAGTACTTC.

This chain joins TRBV7-3 and TRBJ2-1, with a tentative D call TRBD1 (6 bases). Trimming shortened V by 5 bases and J by 0 bases, and 17 bases separated the two germline ends. This CDR3 comprises 17 residues. Germline CDR1 and CDR2: SGHTA and FQGTGA. The CDR3 spells CASSVGPGQSSYNEQFF. CDR3 bases: TGTGCCAGCAGCGTTGGACCAGGACAGAGCTCCTACAATGAGCAGTTCTTC. The whole variable domain, remainder taken from reference TRBV7-3 and TRBJ2-1, is GAGVSQTPSNKVTEKGKYVELRCDPISGHTALYWYRQSLGQGPEFLIYFQGTGAADDSGLPNDRFFAVRPEGSVSTLKIQRTERGDSAVYLCASSVGPGQSSYNEQFFGPGTRLTVL.

Only a few counts were recorded for this clone. The J gene is TRBJ2-7, the V gene TRBV21-1; the table's TRBD1 call for D was not verified on the DNA. TRBV21-1 is assigned pseudogene status. The CDR3 spans 17 residues. The CDR3 DNA sequence: TGTGCCAGCAGCGCTACTCCCTACGACAGGGGGCCCTACGAGCAGTACTTC. This sequence encodes CASSATPYDRGPYEQYF.

The chain recombines TRBV4-2 with TRBJ2-7, with D unclear. The CDR3 is 15 amino acids. V dropped 1 base and J dropped 0 bases, with 10 bases sitting between them. Germline loops: CDR1 LGHNA, CDR2 YNFKEQ. The CDR3 DNA reads TGTGCCAGCAGCCAAGGGGCCTCTACCTCCTACGAGCAGTACTTC. It encodes CASSQGASTSYEQYF.

This rearrangement joins TRBV4-1 to TRBJ2-1; 10 nucleotides line up with TRBD2. The germline V gene encodes CDR1 MGHRA and CDR2 YSYEKL. CDR3 length equals 16 residues. V was pared by 2 bases and J by 5 bases, with 6 bases of the junction left unmatched. CDR3 residues: CASSQPGLAHNNEQFF. CDR3 nucleotide sequence: TGCGCCAGCAGCCAACCGGGACTAGCGCATAACAATGAGCAGTTCTTC.

This clone appeared once. The J gene is TRBJ1-6, the V gene TRBV14; TRBD1 aligns across 7 bases. V shed 1 base and J 14 bases; nucleotides not matched to a gene: 11. The V gene's germline CDR1 is SGHDN and CDR2 FVKESK. CDR3 length equals 15 residues. CDR3 sequence (DNA): TGTGCCAGCAGCCAAGGTACAGGGAAGGGGGCTTCCCTCCACTTT. It translates to CASSQGTGKGASLHF.

The chain has TRBV7-3 and TRBJ2-3; 9 bases map to TRBD2. CDR1 and CDR2 from the germline V gene are SGHTA and FQGTGA. V gave up 6 bases and J gave up 6 bases; unmatched junction bases: 10. The CDR3 is 15 amino acids. This CDR3 is CASSLTSGEWDTQYF. In DNA, the CDR3 is TGTGCCAGCAGTTTGACTAGCGGTGAATGGGATACGCAGTATTTT.

This clone was picked up one time. J is TRBJ2-3 and V is TRBV7-2, with TRBD2 as a possible D gene (6 bases). CDR3 size: 14 residues. The germline V gene encodes CDR1 SGHTA and CDR2 FQGNSA. The V gene lost 10 bases and the J gene lost 1 base, with 15 bases spanning the gap. The CDR3: CATRSGVGTDTQYF. The CDR3 coding sequence is TGTGCCACTAGATCGGGAGTCGGCACAGATACGCAGTATTTT.

The CDR3 nucleotides read TGCAGCGTTGAAGCAGGGGTGGTCACTGAAGCTTTCTTT. Translated: CSVEAGVVTEAFF. The rearrangement links TRBV29-1 to TRBJ1-1; perhaps TRBD1 as D (6 bases). Germline V CDR1 and CDR2: SQVTM, ANQGSEA. This CDR3 has 13 residues. The ends were cut back, 1 base at V and 4 bases at J, with 10 bases in the middle. Supplemented by reference TRBV29-1 and TRBJ1-1, the full variable domain reads SAVISQKPSRDICQRGTSLTIQCQVDSQVTMMFWYRQQPGQSLTLIATANQGSEATYESGFVIDKFPISRPNLTFSTLTVSNMSPEDSSIYLCSVEAGVVTEAFFGQGTRLTVV.

This clone was seen just once. This chain connects TRBV7-9 to TRBJ2-2, with D hard to call. V gave up 5 bases and J gave up 4 bases, with 11 bases separating them. CDR1 is SEHNR and CDR2 is FQNEAQ in the germline V gene (reference sequence). The CDR3 extends over 14 amino acids. CDR3: CASSPTSGTGELFF. The CDR3 coding sequence is TGTGCCAGCAGCCCGACGTCAGGCACCGGGGAGCTGTTTTTT. The complete variable domain, with remaining parts taken from reference TRBV7-9 and TRBJ2-2, reads DTGVSQNPRHKITKRGQNVTFRCDPISEHNRLYWYRQTLGQGPEFLTYFQNEAQLEKSRLLSDRFSAERPKGSFSTLEIQRTEQGDSAMYLCASSPTSGTGELFFGEGSRLTVL.